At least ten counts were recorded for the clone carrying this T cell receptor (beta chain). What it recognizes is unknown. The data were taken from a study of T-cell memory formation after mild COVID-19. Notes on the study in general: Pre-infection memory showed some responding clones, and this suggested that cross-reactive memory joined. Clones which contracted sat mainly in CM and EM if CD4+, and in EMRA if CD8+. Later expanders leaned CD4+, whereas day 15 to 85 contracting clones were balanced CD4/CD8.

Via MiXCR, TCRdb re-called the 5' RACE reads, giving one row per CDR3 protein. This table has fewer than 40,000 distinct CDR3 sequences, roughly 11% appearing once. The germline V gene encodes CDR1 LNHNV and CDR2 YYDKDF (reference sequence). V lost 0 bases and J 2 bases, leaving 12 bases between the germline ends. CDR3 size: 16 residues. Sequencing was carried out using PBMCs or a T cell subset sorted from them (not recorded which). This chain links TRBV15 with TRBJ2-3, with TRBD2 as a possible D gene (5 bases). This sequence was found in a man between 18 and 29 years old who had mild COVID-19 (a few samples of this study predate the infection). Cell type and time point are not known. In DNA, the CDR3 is TGTGCCACCAGCAGAGATGAAGGGAGAGTCACAGATACGCAGTATTTT. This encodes CATSRDEGRVTDTQYF.